Sequencing of this T cell receptor beta chain was carried out in a study of PD-L1 blockade in urothelial cancer. Study as a whole: Administration of atezolizumab to patients began at some point between 2013 and 2015, at 1,200 mg intravenously every 3 weeks. The authors examined blood 3 weeks (second dose) and 6 weeks after treatment start. Patients previously received 0 to 3 chemotherapy regimens.

Synthetic TCR analog templates were spiked into all PCRs individually. Produced via immunoSEQ multiplex PCR; TCRdb's table is partial and in-frame only. The sample has tens of thousands of clones, around 90% seen once. Time point meaning: pretreatment peripheral blood. The CDR3 extends over 17 amino acids. Trimming pared 3 bases from V and 1 base from J, leaving 17 bases between. Germline V gene sequence: CDR1 SGHDT, CDR2 YYEEEE. The source is a man between 60 and 75 years old with urothelial cancer. This rearrangement joins TRBV5-6 to TRBJ2-1; D might be TRBD2 (6 bases). This specimen consisted of PBMCs, obtained around atezolizumab (anti-PD-L1) treatment. The CDR3 coding sequence is TGTGCCAGCAGCTCGATTCAACATGGGGGGTCCTACAATGAGCAGTTCTTC. It translates to CASSSIQHGGSYNEQFF. The whole variable domain, filled in from reference TRBV5-6 and TRBJ2-1, reads DAGVTQSPTHLIKTRGQQVTLRCSPKSGHDTVSWYQQALGQGPQFIFQYYEEEERQRGNFPDRFSGHQFPNYSSELNVNALLLGDSALYLCASSSIQHGGSYNEQFFGPGTRLTVL.